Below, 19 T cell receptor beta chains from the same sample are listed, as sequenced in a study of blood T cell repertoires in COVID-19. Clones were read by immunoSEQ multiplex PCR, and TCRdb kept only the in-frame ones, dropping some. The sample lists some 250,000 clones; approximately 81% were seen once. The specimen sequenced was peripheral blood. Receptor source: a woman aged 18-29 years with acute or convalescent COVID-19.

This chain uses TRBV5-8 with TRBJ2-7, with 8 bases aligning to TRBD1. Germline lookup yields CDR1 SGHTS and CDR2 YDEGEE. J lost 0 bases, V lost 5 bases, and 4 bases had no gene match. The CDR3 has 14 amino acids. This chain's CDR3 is CASRVTGGSYEQYF. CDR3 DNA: TGTGCCAGCAGGGTCACAGGGGGCTCCTACGAGCAGTACTTC. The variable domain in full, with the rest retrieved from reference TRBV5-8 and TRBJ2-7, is EAGVTQSPTHLIKTRGQQATLRCSPISGHTSVYWYQQALGLGLQFLLWYDEGEERNRGNFPPRFSGRQFPNYSSELNVNALELEDSALYLCASRVTGGSYEQYFGPGTRLTVT.

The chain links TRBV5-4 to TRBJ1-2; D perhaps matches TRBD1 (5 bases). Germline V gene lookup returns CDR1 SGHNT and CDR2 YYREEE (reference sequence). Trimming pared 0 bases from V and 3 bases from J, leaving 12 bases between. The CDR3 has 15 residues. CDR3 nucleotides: TGTGCCAGCAGCTTGGGCGGGGGGGTTTACTATGGCTACACCTTC. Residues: CASSLGGGVYYGYTF. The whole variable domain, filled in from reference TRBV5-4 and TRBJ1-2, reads ETGVTQSPTHLIKTRGQQVTLRCSSQSGHNTVSWYQQALGQGPQFIFQYYREEENGRGNFPPRFSGLQFPNYSSELNVNALELDDSALYLCASSLGGGVYYGYTFGSGTRLTVV.

CDR3 in amino acids: CASSLGLQETQYF. CDR3 bases: TGTGCCAGCAGCTTAGGACTGCAAGAGACCCAGTACTTC. The V and J genes are TRBV11-3 and TRBJ2-5; D ambiguous. The CDR3 sequence is 13 residues long. The germline V gene has CDR1 SGHNT and CDR2 YENEEA. The germline V and J ends were trimmed by 1 base and 2 bases, with 5 bases remaining between them.

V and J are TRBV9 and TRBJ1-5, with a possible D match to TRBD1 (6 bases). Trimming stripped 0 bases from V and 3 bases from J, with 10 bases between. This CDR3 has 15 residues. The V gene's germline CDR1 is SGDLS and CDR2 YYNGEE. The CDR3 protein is CASSVETGYNQPQHF. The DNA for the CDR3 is TGTGCCAGCAGCGTAGAGACAGGCTACAATCAGCCCCAGCATTTT. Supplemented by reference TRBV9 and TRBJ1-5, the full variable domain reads DSGVTQTPKHLITATGQRVTLRCSPRSGDLSVYWYQQSLDQGLQFLIQYYNGEERAKGNILERFSAQQFPDLHSELNLSSLELGDSALYFCASSVETGYNQPQHFGDGTRLSIL.

CDR3 residues: CASSLGHQSYEQYF. The CDR3 DNA is TGTGCCAGCAGCTTAGGGCACCAGTCCTACGAGCAGTACTTC. This sequence joins TRBV7-2 and TRBJ2-7; D not resolved. The ends were cut back, 1 base at V and 1 base at J, with 8 bases in the middle. Germline CDR1 SGHTA, CDR2 FQGNSA. CDR3 length: 14 amino acids.

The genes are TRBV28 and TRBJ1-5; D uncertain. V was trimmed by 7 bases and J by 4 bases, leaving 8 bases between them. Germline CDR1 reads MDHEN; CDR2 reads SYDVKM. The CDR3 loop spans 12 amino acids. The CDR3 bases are TGTGCCAGCATTGGGCAGAATCAGCCCCAGCATTTT. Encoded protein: CASIGQNQPQHF.

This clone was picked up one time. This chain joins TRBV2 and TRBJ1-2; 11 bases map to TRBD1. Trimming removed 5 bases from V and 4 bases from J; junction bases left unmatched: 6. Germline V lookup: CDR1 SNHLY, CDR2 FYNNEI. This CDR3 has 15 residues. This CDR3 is CASSTGTGGGYGYTF. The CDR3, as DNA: TGTGCCAGCAGTACCGGGACAGGGGGGGGCTATGGCTACACCTTC.

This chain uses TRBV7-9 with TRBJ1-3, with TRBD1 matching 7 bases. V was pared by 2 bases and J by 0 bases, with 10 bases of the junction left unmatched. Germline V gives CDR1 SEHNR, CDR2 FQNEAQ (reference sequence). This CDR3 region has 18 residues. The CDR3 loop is CASSLNLLQGDSGNTIYF. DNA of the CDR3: TGTGCCAGCAGCTTAAATTTGCTGCAGGGGGACTCTGGAAACACCATATATTTT. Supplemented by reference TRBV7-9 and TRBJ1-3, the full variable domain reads DTGVSQNPRHKITKRGQNVTFRCDPISEHNRLYWYRQTLGQGPEFLTYFQNEAQLEKSRLLSDRFSAERPKGSFSTLEIQRTEQGDSAMYLCASSLNLLQGDSGNTIYFGEGSWLTVV.

The CDR3 is CASSFLPGRGGLNQPQHF. The CDR3, as DNA: TGTGCCAGCAGTTTCCTCCCAGGGCGGGGTGGCCTCAATCAGCCCCAGCATTTT. The genes are TRBV27 and TRBJ1-5, with TRBD1 as a possible D gene (5 bases). CDR3 length: 18 residues. Germline CDR1 is MNHEY and CDR2 is SMNVEV (reference sequence). Trimming pared 3 bases from V and 3 bases from J, leaving 21 bases between.

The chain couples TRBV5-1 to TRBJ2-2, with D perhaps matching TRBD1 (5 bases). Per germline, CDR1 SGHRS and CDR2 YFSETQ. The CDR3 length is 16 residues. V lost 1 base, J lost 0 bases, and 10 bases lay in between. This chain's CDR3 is CASSLFQGTNTGELFF. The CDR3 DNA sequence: TGCGCCAGCAGCTTGTTTCAGGGCACGAACACCGGGGAGCTGTTTTTT.

The CDR3 bases are TGCGCCAGCAGCCAAGTAGCGTCTAGCAGCGAGCAGTACTTC. Residues: CASSQVASSSEQYF. The chain uses TRBV4-3 and TRBJ2-7, with D maybe TRBD2 (5 bases). The germline V gene encodes CDR1 LGHNA and CDR2 YSLEER. The ends were cut back, 1 base at V and 6 bases at J, with 13 bases in the middle. This CDR3 has 14 residues.

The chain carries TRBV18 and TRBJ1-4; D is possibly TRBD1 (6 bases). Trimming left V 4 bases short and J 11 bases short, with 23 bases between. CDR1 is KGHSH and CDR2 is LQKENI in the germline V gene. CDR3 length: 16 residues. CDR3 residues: CASSHSRGELLGKLFF. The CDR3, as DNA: TGTGCCAGCTCACACAGCAGGGGCGAACTTTTAGGGAAACTGTTTTTT.

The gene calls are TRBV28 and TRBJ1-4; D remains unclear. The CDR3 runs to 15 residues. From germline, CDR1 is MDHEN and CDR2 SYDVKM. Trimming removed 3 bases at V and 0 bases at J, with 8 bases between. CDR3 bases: TGTGCCAGCAGTTTTCTCAGCGCAACTAATGAAAAACTGTTTTTT. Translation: CASSFLSATNEKLFF.

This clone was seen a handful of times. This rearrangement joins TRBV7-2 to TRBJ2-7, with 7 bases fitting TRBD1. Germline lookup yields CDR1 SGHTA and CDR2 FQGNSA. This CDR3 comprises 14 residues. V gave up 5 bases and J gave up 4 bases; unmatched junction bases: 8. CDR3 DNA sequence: TGTGCCAGCAGCCCCCAGTCCAGGGGGTACGAGCAGTACTTC. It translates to CASSPQSRGYEQYF.

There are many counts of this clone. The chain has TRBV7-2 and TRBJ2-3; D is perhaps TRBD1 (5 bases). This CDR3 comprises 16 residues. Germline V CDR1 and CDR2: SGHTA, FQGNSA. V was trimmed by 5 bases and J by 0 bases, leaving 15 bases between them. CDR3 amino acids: CASSPIGASSTDTQYF. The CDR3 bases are TGTGCCAGCAGCCCCATTGGGGCCTCTAGCACAGATACGCAGTATTTT. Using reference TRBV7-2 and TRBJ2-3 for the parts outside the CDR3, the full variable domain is GAGVSQSPSNKVTEKGKDVELRCDPISGHTALYWYRQSLGQGLEFLIYFQGNSAPDKSGLPSDRFSAERTGGSVSTLTIQRTQQEDSAVYLCASSPIGASSTDTQYFGPGTRLTVL.

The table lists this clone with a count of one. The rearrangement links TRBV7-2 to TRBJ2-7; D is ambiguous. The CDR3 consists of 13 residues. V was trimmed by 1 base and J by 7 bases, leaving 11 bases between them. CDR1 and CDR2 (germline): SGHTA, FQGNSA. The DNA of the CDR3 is TGTGCCAGCAGCTTAGTACGCGTCGGGGAGCAGTACTTC. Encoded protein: CASSLVRVGEQYF.

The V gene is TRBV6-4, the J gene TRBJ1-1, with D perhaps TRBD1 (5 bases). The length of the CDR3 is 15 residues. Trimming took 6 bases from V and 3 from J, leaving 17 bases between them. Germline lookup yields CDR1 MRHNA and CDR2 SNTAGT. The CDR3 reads CASRLPPGMDTEAFF. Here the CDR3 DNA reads TGTGCCAGCAGACTCCCCCCAGGGATGGACACTGAAGCTTTCTTT.

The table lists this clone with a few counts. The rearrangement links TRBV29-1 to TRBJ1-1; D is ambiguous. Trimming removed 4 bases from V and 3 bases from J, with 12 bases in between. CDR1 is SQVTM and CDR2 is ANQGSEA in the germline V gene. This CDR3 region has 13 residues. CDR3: CSVGEGGHTEAFF. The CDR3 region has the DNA TGCAGCGTTGGGGAGGGAGGCCACACTGAAGCTTTCTTT.

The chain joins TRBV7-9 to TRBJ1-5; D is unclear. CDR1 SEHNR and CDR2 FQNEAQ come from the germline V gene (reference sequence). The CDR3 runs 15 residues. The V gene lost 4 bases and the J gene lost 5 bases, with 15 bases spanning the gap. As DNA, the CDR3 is TGTGCCAGCAGCTATAGTTACCGAGGAGATCAGCCCCAGCATTTT. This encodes CASSYSYRGDQPQHF.